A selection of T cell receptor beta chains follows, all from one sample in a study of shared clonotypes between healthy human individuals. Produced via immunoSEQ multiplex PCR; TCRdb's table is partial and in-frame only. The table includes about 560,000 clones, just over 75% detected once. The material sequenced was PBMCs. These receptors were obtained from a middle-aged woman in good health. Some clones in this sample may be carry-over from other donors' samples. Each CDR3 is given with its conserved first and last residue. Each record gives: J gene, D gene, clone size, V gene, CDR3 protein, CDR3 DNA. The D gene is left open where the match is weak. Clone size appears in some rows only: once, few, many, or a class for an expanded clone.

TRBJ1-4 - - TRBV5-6 CASSLRKFYEKLFF TGTGCCAGCAGCTTGAGAAAGTTCTACGAAAAACTGTTTTTT
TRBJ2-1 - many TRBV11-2 CASSLTPLNEQFF TGTGCCAGCAGCTTAACGCCTCTCAATGAGCAGTTCTTC
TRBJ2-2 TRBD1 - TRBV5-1 CASSLEARMGQGTRNTGELFF TGCGCCAGCAGCTTGGAGGCCCGAATGGGACAGGGGACACGGAACACCGGGGAGCTGTTTTTT
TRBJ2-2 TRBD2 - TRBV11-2 CASSLALGGAVTGELFF TGTGCCAGCAGCTTAGCCCTCGGGGGGGCGGTCACCGGGGAGCTGTTTTTT
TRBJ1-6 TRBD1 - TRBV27 CASRGTANSPLHF TGTGCCAGCAGAGGGACAGCTAATTCACCCCTCCACTTT
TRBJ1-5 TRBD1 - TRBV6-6 CASRLGQGLGQPQHF TGTGCCAGCAGGTTAGGACAGGGGCTTGGGCAGCCCCAGCATTTT
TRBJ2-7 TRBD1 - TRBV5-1 CASSSTGTGPYEQYF TGCGCCAGCAGCTCGACCGGGACAGGCCCCTACGAGCAGTACTTC
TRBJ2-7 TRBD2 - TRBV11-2 CASSLPSGRYEQYF TGTGCCAGCAGCTTACCTAGCGGGCGATACGAGCAGTACTTC
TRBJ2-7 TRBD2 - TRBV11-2 CASKIAGETYEQYF TGTGCCAGCAAAATAGCGGGAGAAACCTACGAGCAGTACTTC
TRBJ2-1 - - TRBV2 CASSEIGSQFF TGTGCCAGCAGTGAGATCGGGAGTCAGTTCTTC